This is a list of T cell receptor beta chains from one sample in a study of healthy donors' naive CD4 and CD8 T cells. TCRdb ran MiXCR on the reads and lists one entry per CDR3 protein. The sample holds roughly 200,000 distinct CDR3 sequences, about 70% seen once. The specimen was naive CD4+ and CD8+ T cells sorted from blood, pooled from several donors. The receptors derive from a pool of human donors in good health; the sample pools cells from several healthy donors. The CDR3 runs from the conserved cysteine through the conserved F or W. The order of the fields is V gene, clone size, D gene, J gene, CDR3 protein, CDR3 DNA. A D gene is named only where the DNA matches it firmly. Clone size is not always given. Where it is, it says once, few, many or a class for expanded clones.

V gene: TRBV19
clone size: -
D gene: TRBD2
J gene: TRBJ2-1
CDR3 protein: CASSTLAGNNEQFF
CDR3 DNA: TGTGCCAGTAGTACCCTAGCGGGGAACAATGAGCAGTTCTTC

V gene: TRBV19
clone size: -
D gene: -
J gene: TRBJ2-1
CDR3 protein: CASSGELLYNEQFF
CDR3 DNA: TGTGCCAGTAGCGGGGAACTTCTCTACAATGAGCAGTTCTTC

V gene: TRBV29-1
clone size: -
D gene: -
J gene: TRBJ1-5
CDR3 protein: CSVEDPFNQPQHF
CDR3 DNA: TGCAGCGTTGAAGATCCGTTTAATCAGCCCCAGCATTTT

V gene: TRBV6-2/TRBV6-3
clone size: -
D gene: -
J gene: TRBJ2-1
CDR3 protein: CASSYSKPPSPYNEQFF
CDR3 DNA: TGTGCCAGCAGTTACTCGAAACCCCCATCTCCCTACAATGAGCAGTTCTTC

V gene: TRBV6-9
clone size: -
D gene: -
J gene: TRBJ1-5
CDR3 protein: CASKGQKYNQPQHF
CDR3 DNA: TGTGCCAGCAAGGGGCAGAAGTACAATCAGCCCCAGCATTTT

V gene: TRBV19
clone size: -
D gene: -
J gene: TRBJ1-2
CDR3 protein: CASSIAAGTSNYGYTF
CDR3 DNA: TGTGCCAGTAGTATAGCGGCCGGGACTTCTAACTATGGCTACACCTTC

V gene: TRBV29-1
clone size: -
D gene: -
J gene: TRBJ1-2
CDR3 protein: CSAPGRVAGYTF
CDR3 DNA: TGCAGCGCGCCCGGCAGGGTAGCTGGCTACACCTTC

V gene: TRBV11-2
clone size: few
D gene: TRBD1
J gene: TRBJ2-3
CDR3 protein: CASSSEGQGRNTQYF
CDR3 DNA: TGTGCCAGCAGCTCAGAGGGACAGGGACGAAATACGCAGTATTTT

V gene: TRBV6-5
clone size: once
D gene: TRBD1
J gene: TRBJ1-2
CDR3 protein: CASSTPGQGREGYTF
CDR3 DNA: TGTGCCAGCAGTACACCGGGACAGGGCCGAGAAGGCTACACCTTC

V gene: TRBV18
clone size: few
D gene: TRBD1
J gene: TRBJ1-5
CDR3 protein: CASSPRQGEGNQPQHF
CDR3 DNA: TGTGCCAGCTCACCACGACAGGGGGAAGGCAATCAGCCCCAGCATTTT

V gene: TRBV11-2
clone size: few
D gene: TRBD2
J gene: TRBJ2-7
CDR3 protein: CASSPTSSEREQYF
CDR3 DNA: TGTGCCAGCAGCCCGACTAGCAGCGAAAGGGAGCAGTACTTC

V gene: TRBV30
clone size: once
D gene: TRBD1
J gene: TRBJ1-3
CDR3 protein: CAWSTPGQGNGNTIYF
CDR3 DNA: TGTGCCTGGAGTACCCCGGGACAGGGGAATGGAAACACCATATATTTT

V gene: TRBV12-3/TRBV12-4
clone size: -
D gene: -
J gene: TRBJ1-5
CDR3 protein: CASSLAGRESNQPQHF
CDR3 DNA: TGTGCCAGCAGTTTAGCTGGCAGGGAGTCCAATCAGCCCCAGCATTTT

V gene: TRBV4-2
clone size: -
D gene: TRBD1
J gene: TRBJ2-5
CDR3 protein: CASSQEGSGTVQETQYF
CDR3 DNA: TGTGCCAGCAGCCAAGAAGGTTCGGGGACAGTTCAAGAGACCCAGTACTTC

V gene: TRBV29-1
clone size: -
D gene: -
J gene: TRBJ2-2
CDR3 protein: CSAGNTGELLF
CDR3 DNA: TGCAGCGCCGGAAACACCGGGGAGCTGCTTTTT

V gene: TRBV20-1
clone size: -
D gene: -
J gene: TRBJ2-7
CDR3 protein: CSADRPTPYEQYF
CDR3 DNA: TGCAGTGCAGACCGACCGACCCCCTACGAGCAGTACTTC

V gene: TRBV20-1
clone size: -
D gene: TRBD2
J gene: TRBJ2-1
CDR3 protein: CSASWLAGIDNEQFF
CDR3 DNA: TGCAGTGCTAGTTGGCTAGCGGGAATCGACAATGAGCAGTTCTTC

V gene: TRBV30
clone size: -
D gene: -
J gene: TRBJ2-3
CDR3 protein: CAWSAPTDTQYF
CDR3 DNA: TGTGCCTGGAGTGCCCCCACAGATACGCAGTATTTT

V gene: TRBV7-9
clone size: -
D gene: TRBD2
J gene: TRBJ2-1
CDR3 protein: CASSLGRAANEQFF
CDR3 DNA: TGTGCCAGCAGCCTCGGGAGGGCTGCCAATGAGCAGTTCTTC

V gene: TRBV6-2/TRBV6-3
clone size: -
D gene: -
J gene: TRBJ2-1
CDR3 protein: CASSYSKQFSYNEQFF
CDR3 DNA: TGTGCCAGCAGTTACTCTAAGCAATTCTCCTACAATGAGCAGTTCTTC

V gene: TRBV27
clone size: -
D gene: TRBD1
J gene: TRBJ2-7
CDR3 protein: CASSLEMGQGFYEQYF
CDR3 DNA: TGTGCCAGCAGTTTGGAGATGGGACAGGGTTTCTACGAGCAGTACTTC

V gene: TRBV19
clone size: -
D gene: -
J gene: TRBJ2-1
CDR3 protein: CASSETSNNEQFF
CDR3 DNA: TGTGCCAGTAGTGAGACTAGTAACAATGAGCAGTTCTTC

V gene: TRBV6-5
clone size: -
D gene: -
J gene: TRBJ2-1
CDR3 protein: CASSYDGPLGREQFF
CDR3 DNA: TGTGCCAGCAGTTACGACGGACCCCTAGGGCGGGAGCAGTTCTTC

V gene: TRBV6-2/TRBV6-3
clone size: -
D gene: -
J gene: TRBJ2-3
CDR3 protein: CASSYSPTTTDTQYF
CDR3 DNA: TGTGCCAGCAGTTACTCCCCGACTACCACAGATACGCAGTATTTT

V gene: TRBV15
clone size: -
D gene: -
J gene: TRBJ2-7
CDR3 protein: CATSRVLGYEQYF
CDR3 DNA: TGTGCCACCAGCAGAGTATTGGGCTACGAGCAGTACTTC

V gene: TRBV5-5
clone size: few
D gene: -
J gene: TRBJ2-1
CDR3 protein: CASSLSTGSYNEQFF
CDR3 DNA: TGTGCCAGCAGCTTGTCTACGGGCTCCTACAATGAGCAGTTCTTC

V gene: TRBV5-4
clone size: -
D gene: -
J gene: TRBJ2-5
CDR3 protein: CASSLVTAQETQYF
CDR3 DNA: TGTGCCAGCAGCTTGGTTACGGCTCAAGAGACCCAGTACTTC

V gene: TRBV30
clone size: -
D gene: -
J gene: TRBJ2-2
CDR3 protein: CAWSSWLANAGELFF
CDR3 DNA: TGTGCCTGGAGTAGTTGGCTAGCGAACGCCGGGGAGCTGTTTTTT

V gene: TRBV29-1
clone size: -
D gene: -
J gene: TRBJ2-3
CDR3 protein: CSLRGGDTDTQYF
CDR3 DNA: TGCAGCCTGAGGGGAGGAGACACAGATACGCAGTATTTT

V gene: TRBV11-2
clone size: few
D gene: TRBD2
J gene: TRBJ2-6
CDR3 protein: CASSPQGLATGANVLTF
CDR3 DNA: TGTGCCAGCAGCCCCCAGGGACTAGCGACCGGGGCCAACGTCCTGACTTTC

V gene: TRBV12-5
clone size: -
D gene: TRBD1
J gene: TRBJ2-7
CDR3 protein: CASGLPGGIAEQYF
CDR3 DNA: TGTGCTAGTGGTTTGCCAGGGGGAATAGCCGAGCAGTACTTC

V gene: TRBV19
clone size: -
D gene: -
J gene: TRBJ2-5
CDR3 protein: CASSMTGQRPYQETQYF
CDR3 DNA: TGTGCCAGTAGTATGACCGGACAGCGACCGTACCAAGAGACCCAGTACTTC

V gene: TRBV19
clone size: -
D gene: -
J gene: TRBJ2-3
CDR3 protein: CASKAERSRTDTQYF
CDR3 DNA: TGTGCCAGTAAAGCGGAGCGATCCCGCACAGATACGCAGTATTTT

V gene: TRBV29-1
clone size: -
D gene: TRBD2
J gene: TRBJ2-7
CDR3 protein: CSVEGTSGLADEQYF
CDR3 DNA: TGCAGCGTTGAAGGGACTAGCGGGTTAGCCGACGAGCAGTACTTC

V gene: TRBV15
clone size: -
D gene: -
J gene: TRBJ1-6
CDR3 protein: CATRRREGYNSPLHF
CDR3 DNA: TGTGCCACCCGCCGAAGGGAAGGTTATAATTCACCCCTCCACTTT

V gene: TRBV30
clone size: once
D gene: TRBD2
J gene: TRBJ2-1
CDR3 protein: CAWSVIASGRGDEQFF
CDR3 DNA: TGTGCCTGGAGTGTAATTGCTAGCGGGAGAGGGGATGAGCAGTTCTTC